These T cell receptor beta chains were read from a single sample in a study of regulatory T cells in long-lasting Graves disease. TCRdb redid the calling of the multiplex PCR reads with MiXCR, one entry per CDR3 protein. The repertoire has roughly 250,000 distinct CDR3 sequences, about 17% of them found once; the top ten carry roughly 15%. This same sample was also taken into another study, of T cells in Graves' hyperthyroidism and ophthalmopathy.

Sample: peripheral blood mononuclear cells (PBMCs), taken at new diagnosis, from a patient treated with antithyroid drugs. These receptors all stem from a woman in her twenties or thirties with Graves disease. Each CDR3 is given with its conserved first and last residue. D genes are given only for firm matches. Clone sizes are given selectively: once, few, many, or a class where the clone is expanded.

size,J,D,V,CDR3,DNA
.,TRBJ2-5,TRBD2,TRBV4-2,CASSQERGGLGETQYF,TGTGCCAGCAGCCAAGAACGGGGGGGCCTGGGAGAGACCCAGTACTTC
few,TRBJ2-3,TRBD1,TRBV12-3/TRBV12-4,CASSRRDRGGDTQYF,TGTGCCAGCAGCCGACGAGACAGGGGCGGAGATACGCAGTATTTT
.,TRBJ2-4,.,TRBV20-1,CSARVQTGMAKNIQYF,TGCAGTGCTAGAGTACAAACAGGGATGGCCAAAAACATTCAGTACTTC
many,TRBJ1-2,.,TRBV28,CASSLSAPGSNYGYTF,TGTGCCAGCAGTTTATCGGCCCCCGGATCTAACTATGGCTACACCTTC
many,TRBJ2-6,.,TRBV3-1,CASALVASGANVLTF,TGTGCCAGCGCCCTCGTAGCCTCTGGGGCCAACGTCCTGACTTTC
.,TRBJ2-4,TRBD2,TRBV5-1,CASSLKGTSGGRNIQYF,TGCGCCAGCAGCTTGAAGGGGACTAGCGGGGGGCGGAACATTCAGTACTTC
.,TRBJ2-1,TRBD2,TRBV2,CASRILAGGHNEQFF,TGTGCCAGCAGAATCTTAGCGGGGGGGCACAATGAGCAGTTCTTC
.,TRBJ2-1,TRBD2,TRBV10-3,CAISESTSGGPPPGNEQFF,TGTGCCATCAGTGAGTCAACTAGCGGGGGCCCACCCCCGGGGAATGAGCAGTTCTTC
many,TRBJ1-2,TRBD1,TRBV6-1,CASSAGQGSDYGYTF,TGTGCCAGCAGTGCGGGACAGGGCAGTGACTATGGCTACACCTTC
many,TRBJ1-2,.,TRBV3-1,CASSPEGRGLFAF,TGTGCCAGCAGCCCGGAAGGACGGGGGTTGTTCGCCTTC
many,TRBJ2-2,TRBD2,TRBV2,CASSPRLAATGELFF,TGTGCCAGCAGTCCCAGACTAGCGGCCACCGGGGAGCTGTTTTTT
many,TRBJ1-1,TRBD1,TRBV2,CASTTGVAEAFF,TGTGCCAGCACCACAGGGGTGGCTGAAGCTTTCTTT
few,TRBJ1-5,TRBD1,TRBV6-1,CASSPTPGGRGNQPQHF,TGTGCCAGCAGCCCAACGCCAGGGGGCCGCGGCAATCAGCCCCAGCATTTT
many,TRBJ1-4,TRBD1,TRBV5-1,CASRRGGQADEKLFF,TGCGCCAGCAGAAGAGGCGGACAGGCGGACGAAAAACTGTTTTTT
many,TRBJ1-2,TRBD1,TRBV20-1,CSAVTRGTMGGYTF,TGCAGTGCTGTCACCAGGGGGACAATGGGAGGCTACACCTTC
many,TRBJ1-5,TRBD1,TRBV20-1,CSARAGQGAQPQHF,TGCAGTGCTAGAGCCGGACAGGGGGCGCAGCCCCAGCATTTT
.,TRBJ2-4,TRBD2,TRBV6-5,CASSYSGGNLAKNIQYF,TGTGCCAGCAGTTACAGCGGGGGGAACTTAGCCAAAAACATTCAGTACTTC
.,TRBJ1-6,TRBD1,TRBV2,CASSETQGQGLSLHF,TGTGCCAGCAGTGAGACCCAGGGACAGGGGTTGTCCCTCCACTTT
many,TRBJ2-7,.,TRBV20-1,CSALDGYEQYF,TGCAGTGCTCTAGACGGCTACGAGCAGTACTTC
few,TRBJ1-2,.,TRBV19,CASSIADRYYGYTF,TGTGCCAGTAGTATCGCCGACAGGTATTATGGCTACACCTTC
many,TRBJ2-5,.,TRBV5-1,CASSTRLEKETQYF,TGCGCCAGCAGCACGCGACTAGAGAAGGAGACCCAGTACTTC
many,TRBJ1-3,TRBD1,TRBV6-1,CASTTGQGSAGNTIYF,TGTGCCAGCACCACGGGACAGGGATCAGCTGGAAACACCATATATTTT
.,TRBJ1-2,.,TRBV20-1,CSASRYVAEEKYGYTF,TGCAGTGCTAGCCGGTACGTGGCAGAGGAGAAATATGGCTACACCTTC
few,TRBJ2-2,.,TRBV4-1,CASSQEVRTGELFF,TGCGCCAGCAGCCAAGAAGTCAGGACCGGGGAGCTGTTTTTT
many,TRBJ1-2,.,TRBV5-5,CASSPGRDRNYGYTF,TGTGCCAGCAGCCCTGGCCGGGACCGTAACTATGGCTACACCTTC
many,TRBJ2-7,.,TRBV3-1,CASSQTRLVYEQYF,TGTGCCAGCAGCCAAACCAGGCTAGTCTACGAGCAGTACTTC
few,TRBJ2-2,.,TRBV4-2,CASRGRGDSWSGELFF,TGTGCCAGCAGGGGAAGGGGGGACAGTTGGTCCGGGGAGCTGTTTTTT
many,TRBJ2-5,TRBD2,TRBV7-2,CASSPRLAGGPQYF,TGTGCCAGCAGCCCCAGACTAGCGGGGGGGCCCCAGTACTTC
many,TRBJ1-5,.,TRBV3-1,CASSQEKYSNQPQHF,TGTGCCAGCAGCCAAGAAAAATATAGCAATCAGCCCCAGCATTTT
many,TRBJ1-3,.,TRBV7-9,CASSFPGNGNTIYF,TGTGCCAGCAGCTTCCCGGGGAATGGAAACACCATATATTTT
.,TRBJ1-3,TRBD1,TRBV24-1,CATSPRGQRSGNTIYF,TGTGCCACCAGCCCTAGGGGACAGAGGTCTGGAAACACCATATATTTT
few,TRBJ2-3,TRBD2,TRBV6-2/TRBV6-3,CASSYITSGGTDTQYF,TGTGCCAGCAGTTATATCACTAGCGGGGGCACAGATACGCAGTATTTT